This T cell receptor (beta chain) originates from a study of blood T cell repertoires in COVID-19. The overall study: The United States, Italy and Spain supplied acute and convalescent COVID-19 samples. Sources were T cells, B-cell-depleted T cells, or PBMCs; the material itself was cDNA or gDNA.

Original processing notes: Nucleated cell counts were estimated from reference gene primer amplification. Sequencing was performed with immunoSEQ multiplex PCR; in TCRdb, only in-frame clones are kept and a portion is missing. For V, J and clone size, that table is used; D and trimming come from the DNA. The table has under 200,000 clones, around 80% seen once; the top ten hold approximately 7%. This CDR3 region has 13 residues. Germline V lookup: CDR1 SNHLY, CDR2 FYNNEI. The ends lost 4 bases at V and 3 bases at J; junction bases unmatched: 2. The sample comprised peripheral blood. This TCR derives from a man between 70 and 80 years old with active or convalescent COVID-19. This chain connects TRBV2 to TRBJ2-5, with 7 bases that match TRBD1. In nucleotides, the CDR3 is TGTGCCAGCAGTGCCGGGACAGAAGAGACCCAGTACTTC. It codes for CASSAGTEETQYF.